The 20 T cell receptor beta chains below were found in one sample sequenced in a study of memory CD4+ T cells and cytomegalovirus serostatus. The sort gate was single viable CD3+CD4+CD8-CD45RO+ cells for memory CD4+ T cells. Here immunoSEQ multiplex PCR was the method, and the copy in TCRdb shows in-frame clones only, minus some. Of under 75,000 clones in the sample, around three quarters were seen once. The sample was memory CD4+ T cells from blood. All receptors come from an adult in good health and CMV-seronegative. Some clones in this sample may be carry-over from other donors' samples.

This clone showed up just a few times. The chain has TRBV9 and TRBJ2-2, with TRBD2 matching over 8 bases. Unmatched junction bases numbered 4, after V lost 6 bases and J lost 3 bases. The CDR3 length is 14 residues. CDR1 and CDR2 (germline): SGDLS, YYNGEE. The CDR3 reads CASKGSGDTGELFF. In DNA form, the CDR3 reads TGTGCCAGCAAGGGTAGCGGGGACACCGGGGAGCTGTTTTTT.

This clone appeared once. Written as DNA, the CDR3 is TGTGCCAGCAGCGTAGCTGGGGCTAATGAAAAACTGTTTTTT. Translating gives CASSVAGANEKLFF. The chain employs TRBV9 and TRBJ1-4; no reliable D call. The V end was cut by 0 bases, the J end by 3 bases, with 6 bases between. Germline CDR1 reads SGDLS; CDR2 reads YYNGEE. CDR3 length: 14 residues.

The chain is built from TRBV5-1 and TRBJ2-1, with 10 bases lining up with TRBD1. Germline CDR1 and CDR2: SGHRS and YFSETQ. The CDR3 consists of 16 residues. V trimming: 0 bases; J trimming: 6 bases; junction bases outside the gene matches: 6. The CDR3 nucleotides read TGCGCCAGCAGCTTGGGGGACAGGGGAGGCGGCAATGAGCAGTTCTTC. It codes for CASSLGDRGGGNEQFF.

The chain is built from TRBV11-2 and TRBJ2-3; 9 positions match TRBD1. V shed 4 bases, J shed 0 bases, and the junction held 2 bases outside the gene matches. This CDR3 region has 15 residues. Per the germline V gene, CDR1 is SGHAT and CDR2 is FQNNGV. CDR3 loop: CASSSGTGSTDTQYF. In DNA form, the CDR3 reads TGTGCCAGCAGCTCCGGGACAGGGAGCACAGATACGCAGTATTTT.

The chain recombines TRBV27 with TRBJ1-2; TRBD1 is a possible D gene (5 bases). The CDR3 runs 13 residues. Germline V gene sequence: CDR1 MNHEY, CDR2 SMNVEV (reference sequence). V was cut by 2 bases and J by 2 bases, with 6 bases left in between. CDR3 loop: CASSLNRNYGYTF. The CDR3 bases are TGTGCCAGCAGTTTAAACAGGAACTATGGCTACACCTTC.

Here the CDR3 reads CASSERALVYNEQFF. In nucleotides, the CDR3 is TGTGCCAGCAGTGAACGAGCGCTTGTATACAATGAGCAGTTCTTC. The genes are TRBV2 and TRBJ2-1; D unclear. Between the trimmed V and J ends, which lost 2 bases and 4 bases, there was a span of 12 bases. CDR1 is SNHLY and CDR2 is FYNNEI in the germline V gene. The CDR3 is 15 amino acids.

The J gene is TRBJ2-3, the V gene TRBV9, with 7 bases identical to TRBD1. Unmatched junction bases numbered 10, after V lost 0 bases and J lost 0 bases. Germline CDR1 is SGDLS and CDR2 is YYNGEE. This CDR3 has 18 residues. The CDR3 region has the DNA TGTGCCAGCAGCGTAGGCAGGGGGTCGTATGGCAGCACAGATACGCAGTATTTT. Residues: CASSVGRGSYGSTDTQYF.

This sequence joins TRBV25-1 and TRBJ1-4; D possibly corresponds to TRBD1 (6 bases). The V gene's germline CDR1 is MGHDK and CDR2 SYGVNS. Between the trimmed V and J ends, which lost 3 bases and 7 bases, there was a span of 15 bases. The CDR3 is 15 amino acids. The CDR3 here is CASSDAGAKGEKLFF. CDR3 DNA: TGTGCCAGCAGTGACGCAGGGGCTAAGGGTGAAAAACTGTTTTTT. The whole variable domain, filled in from reference TRBV25-1 and TRBJ1-4, reads EADIYQTPRYLVIGTGKKITLECSQTMGHDKMYWYQQDPGMELHLIHYSYGVNSTEKGDLSSESTVSRIRTEHFPLTLESARPSHTSQYLCASSDAGAKGEKLFFGSGTQLSVL.

The chain recombines TRBV25-1 with TRBJ2-7; 7 positions match TRBD1. V shed 8 bases and J 3 bases; nucleotides not matched to a gene: 4. The CDR3 has 12 residues. Germline assignment: CDR1 MGHDK and CDR2 SYGVNS. In nucleotides, the CDR3 is TGTGCCAGCCGACAGGGCTACTACGAGCAGTACTTC. This sequence encodes CASRQGYYEQYF.

The genes are TRBV5-1 and TRBJ1-1, with unresolved D. Looked up from germline, CDR1 is SGHRS and CDR2 is YFSETQ. V dropped 4 bases and J dropped 1 base, with 11 bases sitting between them. This CDR3 is built from 14 residues. The CDR3 sequence is CASSGVRGNTEAFF. The DNA of the CDR3 is TGCGCCAGCAGCGGCGTCCGGGGGAACACTGAAGCTTTCTTT.

The CDR3 DNA follows: TGTGCCAGCAGCTCGGATGACAATGAGCAGTTCTTC. Translated, it gives CASSSDDNEQFF. This sequence joins TRBV28 and TRBJ2-1; D unclear. Deletions cut 6 bases from V and 5 bases from J, with 8 bases between. The germline CDR1 and CDR2 sequences are MDHEN and SYDVKM. The CDR3 is 12 residues long.

This clone was observed a handful of times. The CDR3 here is CASSSGPSNTIYF. CDR3 DNA: TGTGCCAGCAGCTCAGGGCCTAGCAACACCATATATTTT. This chain links TRBV2 with TRBJ1-3, with D possibly being TRBD1 (5 bases). This CDR3 has 13 amino acids. Trimming stripped 6 bases from V and 7 bases from J, with 13 bases between. Looked up from germline, CDR1 is SNHLY and CDR2 is FYNNEI.

This clone is a singleton in its sample. This rearrangement joins TRBV6-5 to TRBJ1-5; D unclear. Between the trimmed V and J ends, which lost 0 bases and 4 bases, there was a span of 10 bases. CDR3 length equals 15 residues. The germline V gene encodes CDR1 MNHEY and CDR2 SVGAGI. The CDR3 bases are TGTGCCAGCAGTTACTCGAAAGGGATGAATCAGCCCCAGCATTTT. Its protein is CASSYSKGMNQPQHF.

As DNA, the CDR3 is TGCAGCGTTGAAGCGGGTGGAGAGACCCAGTACTTC. This codes for CSVEAGGETQYF. The V call is TRBV29-1, the J call TRBJ2-5; D is undetermined. This CDR3 comprises 12 residues. Germline-derived CDR1 and CDR2 are SQVTM and ANQGSEA. V lost 1 base and J 4 bases, leaving 7 bases between the germline ends.

This clone was counted once. The chain combines TRBV5-4 with TRBJ2-3; D is uncertain. Germline V gives CDR1 SGHNT, CDR2 YYREEE (reference sequence). The CDR3 runs to 12 residues. Trimming pared 3 bases from V and 0 bases from J, leaving 2 bases between. The CDR3 bases are TGTGCCAGCAGCTCTAGCACAGATACGCAGTATTTT. Its translation is CASSSSTDTQYF. Using reference TRBV5-4 and TRBJ2-3 for the parts outside the CDR3, the full variable domain is ETGVTQSPTHLIKTRGQQVTLRCSSQSGHNTVSWYQQALGQGPQFIFQYYREEENGRGNFPPRFSGLQFPNYSSELNVNALELDDSALYLCASSSSTDTQYFGPGTRLTVL.

The chain employs TRBV6-4 and TRBJ1-5; 11 bases are shared with TRBD1. This CDR3 contains 18 residues. Germline trimming cut 4 bases from V and 4 bases from J; bases unmatched to any gene: 12. Germline V CDR1 and CDR2: MRHNA, SNTAGT. Here the CDR3 DNA reads TGTGCCAGCAGTGCGGGCCCGATTGGGACAGGGGGGAATCAGCCCCAGCATTTT. Protein sequence: CASSAGPIGTGGNQPQHF.

The rearrangement uses TRBV7-8 and TRBJ2-5, with 9 bases that match TRBD2. In germline, CDR1 is SGHVS, CDR2 FQNEAQ. This CDR3 spans 16 amino acids. The junction had 14 bases not matched to a gene; V was cut back by 8 bases and J by 4 bases. The CDR3 coding sequence is TGTGCCAGCGGACGAGCGGGAGGCCTCCTACCAGAGACCCAGTACTTC. Amino acid sequence: CASGRAGGLLPETQYF. The complete variable domain, with remaining parts taken from reference TRBV7-8 and TRBJ2-5, reads GAGVSQSPRYKVAKRGQDVALRCDPISGHVSLFWYQQALGQGPEFLTYFQNEAQLDKSGLPSDRFFAERPEGSVSTLKIQRTQQEDSAVYLCASGRAGGLLPETQYFGPGTRLLVL.

This rearrangement joins TRBV5-1 to TRBJ2-1; either TRBD1 or TRBD2 may fit D (5 bases each). The germline CDR1 and CDR2 sequences are SGHRS and YFSETQ. The V end lost 0 bases, the J end lost 5 bases, and 12 bases lay between the germline ends. The CDR3 sequence is 15 residues long. CDR3 sequence reads: CASSLEPGTHNEQFF. The CDR3 coding sequence is TGCGCCAGCAGCTTGGAGCCCGGGACGCACAATGAGCAGTTCTTC.

This chain uses TRBV28 with TRBJ2-2; D unresolved. Trimming stripped 2 bases from V and 5 bases from J, with 12 bases between. The germline V gene encodes CDR1 MDHEN and CDR2 SYDVKM. The CDR3 is made up of 15 amino acids. CDR3: CASSLGFGDTGELFF. As DNA, the CDR3 is TGTGCCAGCAGTTTAGGGTTTGGGGATACCGGGGAGCTGTTTTTT.

The V gene is TRBV30, the J gene TRBJ2-2; D not certain. Germline lookup yields CDR1 GTSNPN and CDR2 SVGIG (reference sequence). The CDR3 contains 13 residues. Trimming took 2 bases from V and 7 from J, leaving 11 bases between them. CDR3 DNA sequence: TGTGCCTGGAGTATCACAGCCGGCGGGGAGCTGTTTTTT. This translates into CAWSITAGGELFF.